This passage covers 16 T cell receptor beta chains from one sample sequenced in a study of human T cells and chemical hapten exposure. TCRdb reanalysed the RACE reads using MiXCR and keeps one entry per CDR3 protein. The table records over 100,000 distinct CDR3 sequences, over 9% of them present only once. Time point given: patch test 3, about 24 weeks after DPC sensitization. Treatment: therapeutic diphenylcyclopropenone sensitization with weekly scalp DPC. Sequences were derived from whole blood, sampled in connection with sensitization to the hapten diphenylcyclopropenone (DPC). The receptors were sampled from a woman aged 50 to 60 with alopecia areata. Some clones in this sample may be carry-over from other donors' samples.

Remarks on this clonotype: Just one base apart from a much larger clone, this may be a read error. The chain has TRBV5-6 and TRBJ1-6, with D unresolved. The CDR3 has 14 residues. Germline V gene lookup returns CDR1 SGHDT and CDR2 YYEEEE. V was cut by 7 bases and J by 11 bases, with 19 bases left in between. The CDR3 DNA follows: TGTGCCAGCGCCGTGTTAGGAGGGATTGCACCCCTCCACTTT. This sequence encodes CASAVLGGIAPLHF.

This clonotype showed up many times. The chain links TRBV29-1 to TRBJ1-1; 7 bases agree with TRBD1. CDR1 and CDR2 (germline): SQVTM, ANQGSEA. The CDR3 has 14 residues. The ends lost 6 bases at V and 1 base at J; junction bases unmatched: 8. CDR3 sequence (DNA): TGCAGCGTGGTCAGACAGGGAGCGAACACTGAAGCTTTCTTT. Amino acids: CSVVRQGANTEAFF.

This clonotype occurred a few times. The chain recombines TRBV5-1 with TRBJ2-3; D is unresolved. The CDR3 contains 16 residues. Germline CDR1 is SGHRS and CDR2 is YFSETQ. V was cut by 4 bases and J by 5 bases, with 20 bases left in between. CDR3 protein: CASSLVKTGTGDTQYF. In nucleotides, the CDR3 is TGCGCCAGCAGCCTAGTCAAGACCGGCACTGGAGATACGCAGTATTTT.

The genes are TRBV12-3 or TRBV12-4 and TRBJ1-5; 7 nucleotides match TRBD1. The length of the CDR3 is 16 residues. Trimming took 6 bases from V and 4 from J; bases not matched to a gene: 12. The CDR3 DNA sequence: TGTGCCAGCAGCCTGATGACAGGGTCCGGGAATCAGCCCCAGCATTTT. It encodes CASSLMTGSGNQPQHF.

The table lists this clonotype with many counts. This chain uses TRBV29-1 with TRBJ2-7, with D tentatively TRBD1 or TRBD2 (5 bases each). This CDR3 region has 11 residues. Germline CDR1 reads SQVTM; CDR2 reads ANQGSEA. Deletions cut 4 bases from V and 5 bases from J, with 9 bases between. The CDR3 region has the DNA TGCAGCGTTGGGGGGAATCACGAGCAGTACTTC. It encodes CSVGGNHEQYF.

The chain recombines TRBV12-3 or TRBV12-4 with TRBJ1-1; D may be TRBD1 (5 bases). The CDR3 totals 13 residues. V lost 7 bases to trimming and J lost 5 bases, with 14 bases between them. The CDR3 reads CASTQGSWTEAFF. Written as DNA, the CDR3 is TGTGCCAGCACCCAGGGATCTTGGACTGAAGCTTTCTTT.

This clonotype has only a few counts. V and J are TRBV5-4 and TRBJ2-7, with a possible D match to TRBD1 (5 bases). The ends were cut back, 4 bases at V and 4 bases at J, with 15 bases in the middle. The CDR3 consists of 14 residues. Germline loops: CDR1 SGHNT, CDR2 YYREEE (reference sequence). The CDR3 here is CASSPKGQRYEQYF. The CDR3 DNA reads as TGTGCCAGCAGCCCAAAGGGGCAGAGATACGAGCAGTACTTC. The entire variable domain, with the rest obtained from reference TRBV5-4 and TRBJ2-7, is as follows: ETGVTQSPTHLIKTRGQQVTLRCSSQSGHNTVSWYQQALGQGPQFIFQYYREEENGRGNFPPRFSGLQFPNYSSELNVNALELDDSALYLCASSPKGQRYEQYFGPGTRLTVT.

This clonotype was found many times. The chain has TRBV24-1 and TRBJ2-2; tentatively, D is TRBD2 (6 bases). Trimming removed 8 bases from V and 0 bases from J, with 9 bases in between. CDR3 length equals 14 residues. Germline lookup yields CDR1 KGHDR and CDR2 SFDVKD. CDR3 region: CATMRDPNTGELFF. The CDR3 DNA reads TGTGCCACCATGCGGGACCCGAACACCGGGGAGCTGTTTTTT.

This clonotype was seen a handful of times. The chain joins TRBV6-5 to TRBJ2-5; no clear D. Trimming took 5 bases from V and 3 from J, leaving 13 bases between them. This CDR3 is 14 amino acids long. Germline V gene sequence: CDR1 MNHEY, CDR2 SVGAGI. The CDR3 spells CASSQTASKETQYF. CDR3 bases: TGTGCCAGCAGTCAAACAGCGTCCAAAGAGACCCAGTACTTC.

This chain links TRBV12-3 or TRBV12-4 with TRBJ2-3; the D gene is possibly TRBD1 (6 bases). The V end lost 3 bases, the J end lost 5 bases, and 9 bases lay between the germline ends. CDR3 size: 13 residues. Written as DNA, the CDR3 is TGTGCCAGCAGTTTGGGGGCCGGAGATACGCAGTATTTT. Its translation: CASSLGAGDTQYF.

This chain uses TRBV18 with TRBJ1-2; D gene unclear. Germline V gives CDR1 KGHSH, CDR2 LQKENI. The CDR3 is 13 residues long. Trimming shortened V by 2 bases and J by 5 bases, and 9 bases separated the two germline ends. The CDR3 region is CASSPETPYGYTF. The CDR3, as DNA: TGTGCCAGCTCACCAGAGACACCTTATGGCTACACCTTC. The full variable domain, its missing parts supplied by reference TRBV18 and TRBJ1-2, is NAGVMQNPRHLVRRRGQEARLRCSPMKGHSHVYWYRQLPEEGLKFMVYLQKENIIDESGMPKERFSAEFPKEGPSILRIQQVVRGDSAAYFCASSPETPYGYTFGSGTRLTVV.

This clonotype appeared many times. At one end, the junction sequence differs from germline, possibly due to a read error. The CDR3 loop reads CASSLTSRTDTRYF. The CDR3 DNA reads as TGTGCCAGCAGCCTGACTAGCCGCACAGATACGCGGTATTTT. This rearrangement joins TRBV14 to TRBJ2-3; 7 nucleotides agree with TRBD2. The CDR3 totals 14 residues. Germline CDR1 and CDR2: SGHDN and FVKESK.

V is TRBV7-2 and J is TRBJ1-3; no reliable D call. CDR1 SGHTA and CDR2 FQGNSA come from the germline V gene. The CDR3 extends over 11 amino acids. Deletions cut 1 base from V and 14 bases from J, with 9 bases between. In DNA, the CDR3 is TGTGCCAGCAGCTTAGAAGCCTCCCTATATTTT. This sequence encodes CASSLEASLYF.

The chain recombines TRBV6-5 with TRBJ1-1; 7 nucleotides line up with TRBD1. Per the germline V gene, CDR1 is MNHEY and CDR2 is SVGAGI. The CDR3 runs to 14 residues. V shed 5 bases, J shed 3 bases, and the junction held 6 bases outside the gene matches. The CDR3, as DNA: TGTGCCAGCAGTAAAGAGACAGGGTACACTGAAGCTTTCTTT. The encoded protein is CASSKETGYTEAFF.

As concerns this clonotype: Possible read error: a much larger clone is one base away. The V and J genes are TRBV10-3 and TRBJ2-2; a possible D gene is TRBD2 (5 bases). Germline V gene lookup returns CDR1 ENHRY and CDR2 SYGVKD. The CDR3 totals 14 residues. CDR3 sequence (DNA): TGTGCCATCCGCGAGAACCGAAACACCGGGGAGCTGATTTTT. Its translation is CAIRENRNTGELIF.

This clonotype has just a few counts. J is TRBJ2-7 and V is TRBV4-1; unclear D gene. V lost 4 bases, J lost 1 base, and 11 bases lay in between. The CDR3 consists of 14 residues. The V gene's germline CDR1 is MGHRA and CDR2 YSYEKL. This CDR3 reads CASSPGVRSYEQYF. The CDR3 DNA follows: TGCGCCAGCAGCCCCGGCGTCAGGTCCTACGAGCAGTACTTC.